This TCR beta chain was identified in a study of graft-versus-host responses after intestinal transplantation. About this clone: Its antigen remains unidentified. In the same sample, other DNA sequences code for this CDR3.

Germline V CDR1 and CDR2: PRHDT, FYEKMQ (reference sequence). This CDR3 is built from 13 residues. Trimming shortened V by 1 base and J by 3 bases, and 7 bases separated the two germline ends. This table comes from immunoSEQ multiplex PCR, and its TCRdb copy is limited to in-frame clones, with some not included. The table lists roughly 96,000 clones, 75% to 95% of them singletons, with 0.5% in the top ten. The chain is built from TRBV13 and TRBJ2-7, with D hard to call. Source: unstimulated CD8+ T cells sorted from spleen or lymph node cells, taken before intestinal transplant. This sequence originates from a human donor who received an intestinal transplant. The CDR3 nucleotides are TGTGCCAGCAGCTTAGACAGAGACTACGAGCAGTACTTC. It is translated as CASSLDRDYEQYF.